This TCR beta chain was identified in a study of memory CD4+ T cells and cytomegalovirus serostatus. Findings of the study overall: Each of around 69 CMV-associated TCRbeta sequences occurred in one to five individuals.

A note on this clone: Its antigen is as yet unknown.

The CDR3 length is 11 residues. Germline lookup yields CDR1 DFQATT and CDR2 SNEGSKA (reference sequence). The V end was cut by 5 bases, the J end by 10 bases, with 12 bases between. In the study's own analysis: After removing out-of-frame reads, 2.3 million or so distinct TCRbeta sequences remained. Method: immunoSEQ multiplex PCR; TCRdb's copy keeps in-frame clones and lacks some. V and J calls and clone size follow that table, whereas D and trimming were derived from the DNA. The sample lists 61,000 or so clones, about three quarters occurring once. The sort gate was single viable CD3+CD4+CD8-CD45RO+ cells for memory CD4+ T cells.

The chain has TRBV20-1 and TRBJ2-1; D is unresolved. The receptor was isolated from an adult in good health and CMV-seronegative. Some clones in this sample may be carry-over from other donors' samples. The sample taken for sequencing was memory CD4+ T cells from blood. DNA for the CDR3: TGCAGTGCTGCTTCAAGGTGGGAGCAGTTCTTC. This codes for CSAASRWEQFF.